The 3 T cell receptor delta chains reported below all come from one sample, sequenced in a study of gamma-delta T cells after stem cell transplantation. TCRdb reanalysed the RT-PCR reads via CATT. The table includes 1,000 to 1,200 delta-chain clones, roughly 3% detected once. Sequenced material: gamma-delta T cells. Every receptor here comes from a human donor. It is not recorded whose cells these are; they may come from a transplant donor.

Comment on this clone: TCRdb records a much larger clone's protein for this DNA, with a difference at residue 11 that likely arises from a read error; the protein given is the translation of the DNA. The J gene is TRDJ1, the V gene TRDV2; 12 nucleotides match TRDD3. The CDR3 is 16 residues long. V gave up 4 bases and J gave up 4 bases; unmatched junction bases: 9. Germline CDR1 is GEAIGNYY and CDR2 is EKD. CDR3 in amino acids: CACEALGDTGNDKLIF. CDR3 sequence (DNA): TGTGCCTGTGAGGCACTGGGGGATACTGGCAACGATAAACTCATCTTT.

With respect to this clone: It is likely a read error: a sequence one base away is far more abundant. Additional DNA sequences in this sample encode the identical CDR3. The CDR3 sequence: CACDTVGGGYPNTDKLIF. CDR3 in DNA: TGTGCCTGTGACACCGTTGGTGGGGGATACCCTAACACCGACAAACTCATCTTT. The chain is built from TRDV2 and TRDJ1, with 10 nucleotides matching TRDD3. Looked up from germline, CDR1 is GEAIGNYY and CDR2 is EKD. CDR3 length equals 18 residues.

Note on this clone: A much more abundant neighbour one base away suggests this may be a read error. This CDR3 is CACDTLRVLGDSKNADKLIF. CDR3 nucleotide sequence: TGTGCCTGTGACACGCTACGAGTACTGGGGGACTCTAAAAACGCCGATAAACTCATCTTT. The chain has TRDV2 and TRDJ1; 9 bases match TRDD3. The CDR3 extends over 20 amino acids. Per the germline V gene, CDR1 is GEAIGNYY and CDR2 is EKD. Trimming cost V 1 base and J 3 bases; bases outside gene matches: 20.